The next 15 T cell receptor beta chains were all read from a single sample in a study of Ad26.COV2.S vaccination and SARS-CoV-2 variants. TCRdb keeps only in-frame clones here, not all; method: immunoSEQ multiplex PCR. Of approximately 420,000 clones in the sample, 70% to 90% are singletons; the top ten hold 3% to 4.5%. Documented treatment: around 19 received Ad26.COV2.S at low or high dose, single or two shots; about five received placebo; per-sample allocation not given. The study sampled participants on day 63 after the first vaccine or placebo injection. The material sequenced was peripheral blood, taken in a trial of Ad26.COV2.S vaccine versus placebo. Receptor source: a person between 18 and 65 years old who received the Ad26.COV2.S COVID-19 vaccine or a placebo.

The V gene is TRBV24-1, the J gene TRBJ1-6; perhaps TRBD1 as D (6 bases). V was clipped by 3 bases and J by 1 base, with 6 bases between them. The CDR3 loop spans 15 amino acids. CDR1 is KGHDR, CDR2 SFDVKD, per germline. CDR3 sequence (DNA): TGTGCCACCAGTGATCAGGGGTCCTATAATTCACCCCTCCACTTT. Translation gives CATSDQGSYNSPLHF.

The rearrangement uses TRBV12-3 or TRBV12-4 and TRBJ2-5; D tentatively fits TRBD1 or TRBD2 (5 bases each). The CDR3 is 12 residues long. Trimming pared 3 bases from V and 11 bases from J, leaving 13 bases between. In nucleotides, the CDR3 is TGTGCCAGCAGTTTCCCGGGGCGTCCACAGTACTTC. Protein sequence: CASSFPGRPQYF.

The gene calls are TRBV23-1 and TRBJ2-7, with 7 bases matching TRBD1. TRBV23-1 is marked as an open reading frame, function uncertain. The CDR3 is 17 residues long. Trimming at V came to 6 bases and at J to 5 bases, leaving 19 bases not matched to a gene. CDR3 nucleotides: TGCGCCAGCAGAAATCGGGACAGCCCTAATTCCCTAGACGAGCAGTACTTC. Amino acid sequence: CASRNRDSPNSLDEQYF.

The chain is built from TRBV14 and TRBJ1-1; 7 positions agree with TRBD1. Losses at the gene ends were 4 bases for V and 6 bases for J; bases not matched to a gene: 2. Germline CDR1 SGHDN, CDR2 FVKESK. This CDR3 is 12 amino acids long. The CDR3 protein is CASSPGQAEAFF. The CDR3 bases are TGTGCCAGCAGCCCCGGACAGGCTGAAGCTTTCTTT. Full variable domain (missing parts from reference TRBV14 and TRBJ1-1): EAGVTQFPSHSVIEKGQTVTLRCDPISGHDNLYWYRRVMGKEIKFLLHFVKESKQDESGMPNNRFLAERTGGTYSTLKVQPAELEDSGVYFCASSPGQAEAFFGQGTRLTVV.

The chain is built from TRBV10-3 and TRBJ2-3; D might be TRBD1 or TRBD2, each matching 5 bases. V lost 4 bases and J 1 base, leaving 9 bases between the germline ends. This CDR3 comprises 14 residues. Germline V gives CDR1 ENHRY, CDR2 SYGVKD. The CDR3 DNA follows: TGTGCCATCAGTGTGAGGGGAGGCACAGATACGCAGTATTTT. This encodes CAISVRGGTDTQYF.

This chain uses TRBV7-9 with TRBJ2-5; 7 bases match TRBD1. Germline V gives CDR1 SEHNR, CDR2 FQNEAQ (reference sequence). The CDR3 is made up of 15 amino acids. Trimming at V came to 4 bases and at J to 4 bases, leaving 9 bases not matched to a gene. Here the CDR3 DNA reads TGTGCCAGCAGCTCGACAGGGACCTCTGGAGAGACCCAGTACTTC. Translation gives CASSSTGTSGETQYF.

This sequence joins TRBV13 and TRBJ1-1; the D gene is possibly TRBD1 (5 bases). Per the germline V gene, CDR1 is PRHDT and CDR2 is FYEKMQ (reference sequence). This CDR3 region has 14 residues. The germline V and J ends were trimmed by 3 bases and 7 bases, with 15 bases remaining between them. CDR3 nucleotide sequence: TGTGCCAGCAGCTTCCCGGCGGGGGGTCTTGAAGCTTTCTTT. It is translated as CASSFPAGGLEAFF.

The chain couples TRBV11-2 to TRBJ2-1; D is undetermined. V lost 0 bases to trimming and J lost 4 bases, with 7 bases between them. Germline-derived CDR1 and CDR2 are SGHAT and FQNNGV. The CDR3 runs 14 residues. The CDR3 loop reads CASSLDPLYNEQFF. The CDR3 DNA follows: TGTGCCAGCAGCTTAGATCCACTTTACAATGAGCAGTTCTTC. Full variable domain (missing parts from reference TRBV11-2 and TRBJ2-1): EAGVAQSPRYKIIEKRQSVAFWCNPISGHATLYWYQQILGQGPKLLIQFQNNGVVDDSQLPKDRFSAERLKGVDSTLKIQPAKLEDSAVYLCASSLDPLYNEQFFGPGTRLTVL.

This chain links TRBV5-4 with TRBJ2-7; weak D call: TRBD1 (6 bases). This CDR3 region has 14 residues. V was clipped by 2 bases and J by 6 bases, with 15 bases between them. CDR1 SGHNT and CDR2 YYREEE come from the germline V gene (reference sequence). For the CDR3, the DNA is TGTGCCAGCAGCTTCGGGACACCTCGGGCCGAGCAGTACTTC. This translates into CASSFGTPRAEQYF.

This sequence joins TRBV7-9 and TRBJ2-7; D remains ambiguous. This CDR3 is 12 amino acids long. Trimming cost V 5 bases and J 1 base, with 6 bases left between them. Germline lookup yields CDR1 SEHNR and CDR2 FQNEAQ (reference sequence). CDR3 DNA: TGTGCCAGCAGCGCGCCTTCCTACGAGCAGTACTTC. Protein product: CASSAPSYEQYF.

The chain employs TRBV12-3 or TRBV12-4 and TRBJ2-7; D is perhaps TRBD1 (6 bases). The CDR3 spans 13 residues. The germline V and J ends were trimmed by 7 bases and 4 bases, with 14 bases remaining between them. CDR3 region: CASMGADQYEQYF. CDR3 in DNA: TGTGCCAGCATGGGGGCGGACCAGTACGAGCAGTACTTC.

This clone came up once. The chain joins TRBV18 to TRBJ1-1, with a possible D match to TRBD1 (6 bases). CDR3 length equals 15 residues. V lost 3 bases, J lost 3 bases, and 14 bases lay in between. Germline CDR1 KGHSH, CDR2 LQKENI. The DNA for the CDR3 is TGTGCCAGCTCACCCCCAAAAGGGGGAGACACTGAAGCTTTCTTT. This gives the protein CASSPPKGGDTEAFF.

The J gene is TRBJ2-3, the V gene TRBV6-2 or TRBV6-3; 7 nucleotides align to TRBD2. V was pared by 0 bases and J by 0 bases, with 3 bases of the junction left unmatched. This CDR3 has 16 amino acids. Germline V gene data show CDR1 as MNHEY and CDR2 as SVGEGT. The CDR3 spells CASSYSRGTSTDTQYF. DNA for the CDR3: TGTGCCAGCAGTTACTCGCGGGGGACCAGCACAGATACGCAGTATTTT.

V gene TRBV2 combines with J gene TRBJ1-1; TRBD1 is a possible D gene (6 bases). Germline V gives CDR1 SNHLY, CDR2 FYNNEI. V was pared by 5 bases and J by 5 bases, with 15 bases between. This CDR3 is 14 amino acids long. As DNA, the CDR3 is TGTGCCAGCAGTAAATTTTCAGGGGTGACTGAAGCTTTCTTT. Translating gives CASSKFSGVTEAFF.

The chain carries TRBV7-9 and TRBJ2-7; 7 bases line up with TRBD2. V gave up 1 base and J gave up 2 bases; unmatched junction bases: 5. The CDR3 is 15 amino acids. CDR1 is SEHNR and CDR2 is FQNEAQ in the germline V gene (reference sequence). CDR3: CASSLGPGRAYEQYF. The CDR3 region has the DNA TGTGCCAGCAGCTTAGGGCCAGGGAGGGCCTACGAGCAGTACTTC.